This T cell receptor (beta chain) was recorded in a study of T cell responses to AZD1222 COVID-19 vaccine. The germline gives CDR1 SGHRS, CDR2 YFSETQ. The CDR3 has 14 residues. V was pared by 0 bases and J by 0 bases, with 4 bases between. Measured with immunoSEQ multiplex PCR; TCRdb has only the in-frame clones, and not every one. The sample has some 150,000 clones, roughly 94% seen once; the top ten hold around 1.3%. This specimen consisted of peripheral blood, obtained on day 0 of AZD1222 vaccination. V is TRBV5-1 and J is TRBJ1-3; D is unclear. The source of this sequence is an adult in good health. CDR3 nucleotide sequence: TGCGCCAGCAGCTTGGTTCCCTCTGGAAACACCATATATTTT. The encoded protein is CASSLVPSGNTIYF.